Listed below are T cell receptor beta chains from one sample, sequenced in a study of cytomegalovirus exposure and HLA in healthy donors. Assay: immunoSEQ multiplex PCR; the TCRdb copy retains only in-frame clones and omits some. The data contain 150,000 to 200,000 clones, 60% to 85% of them singletons. What was sequenced was PBMCs. The receptors were sampled from a female donor in good health and CMV-seronegative. Both conserved end residues are part of each CDR3. The D gene is left open where the match is weak. Some rows mark clone size as missing; the rest say once, few, many or name a class of expanded clone.

abundance	v_gene	d_gene	CDR3aa
NA	TRBV27	NA	CASSFVFSPLYEQYF
NA	TRBV28	TRBD1	CASSLTDRGLHGYTF
NA	TRBV5-4	TRBD2	CASSLPRGAVTDTQYF
NA	TRBV2	NA	CASRGLPQETQYF
few	TRBV20-1	TRBD1	CSATGGDGYTF
NA	TRBV2	TRBD1	CASTPDRGTIGELFF
NA	TRBV5-1	TRBD1	CASSLGQGQGHTQYF
NA	TRBV19	TRBD2	CASSIPGGASGETQYF
NA	TRBV28	NA	CASKLRGLTLHF
NA	TRBV5-1	NA	CASSGGGGTDTQYF
NA	TRBV7-8	NA	CASSLVGVPGETQYF
NA	TRBV10-1	NA	CASTGVEETQYF
NA	TRBV19	NA	CASGRGDEKLFF
few	TRBV19	TRBD1	CASSIDRDRVWGYTF
NA	TRBV28	TRBD1	CASSFQPGQGISYEQYF
NA	TRBV2	TRBD1	CASMRGREETQYF
NA	TRBV7-3	TRBD2	CASSLLAGGVDTQYF
NA	TRBV2	TRBD1	CASTNRDSGTYEQYF
NA	TRBV5-4	TRBD1	CASSPGTDLYEQYF
few	TRBV7-8	TRBD2	CASSLGLAGGGEQYF
NA	TRBV5-1	TRBD2	CASSFLAGDRETQYF
NA	TRBV19	TRBD1	CASSIGPGGASYEQYF
few	TRBV5-6	TRBD1	CASSSRDRQYF
NA	TRBV7-2	NA	CASSLSGSDSPLHF
few	TRBV7-2	TRBD1	CASSFYRGDQPQHF
NA	TRBV19	TRBD1	CASRGQGVTEAFF
NA	TRBV19	NA	CASSQHRDEQYF
NA	TRBV9	NA	CASSYFGGGGRNEQFF
NA	TRBV14	TRBD2	CASSPVLAGVQETQYF
NA	TRBV9	TRBD2	CASSVTGGKGTDTQYF
NA	TRBV29-1	NA	CTPVRRRSGNTIYF